This T cell receptor (beta chain) was observed in a study of CXCR3-negative and CXCR3-positive naive CD8 T cells (dated by TCRdb to between 2018 and 2020). General notes on the study: In total, some 150 million TRB reads were obtained, which works out to roughly 1.5 +/- 0.3 million reads per library. The diversity and physicochemical repertoire analyses included under 12 donors pooled from two independent experiments. TRBV-TRBJ cluster analysis included naive subsets from about five donors and memory cells from 3 donors.

For each CD8+ T cell subset, flow sorting was done in triplicate, and about 300,000 cells per subset went directly into RLT lysis buffer. Standard density gradient centrifugation was used to isolate peripheral blood mononuclear cells from buffy coats. Total RNA was extracted from sorted cells with an RNeasy Mini Kit. The full study reports these points: CXCR3 expression partially decreased after cryopreservation, so most assays used freshly isolated PBMCs. Repertoire diversity was comparably high in both naive subsets but much lower in memory CD8+ T cells. Because surface CD5, which is linked to self-reactivity in mice, was comparable between the naive subsets, TCR interaction strength was also inferred from the physicochemical properties of TRB CDR3s. Naive CXCR3-negative and CXCR3-positive cells from the same donor showed similar TRBV-TRBJ usage, whereas memory cells showed distinct patterns.

With regard to this clonotype: The specificity of this receptor is unknown.

The data were produced on a NextSeq 550. The Human TCR Profiling Kit (MiLaboratory) was used to prepare UMI-labeled 5' RACE TRB cDNA libraries. The full amount of extracted RNA was used for cDNA synthesis, and the full amount of resulting cDNA was used for PCR amplification. Libraries were prepared in parallel with an identical number of PCR cycles. From the authors' description of their analysis: With a requirement of at least two reads per UMI, MIGEC and MiXCR extracted about 50,000 +/- 10,000 unique UMI-labeled TRB cDNA molecules per library. On average, each library contained roughly 40,000 +/- 10,000 functional in-frame TRB CDR3 nucleotide clonotypes without stop codons. After downsampling to 5000 UMI-labeled TRB molecules per sample, diversity metrics such as normalized Shannon-Wiener and Chao1 were calculated in VDJtools. Clonotype-size-weighted physicochemical properties of the central five CDR3 residues (interaction energy, strength, volume and Kidera factor 4) were computed in VDJtools. After reprocessing by TCRdb, each CDR3 protein sequence is one entry, and no DNA is given. The V and J calls reflect TCRdb's pipeline rather than the authors' work. The table kept for this sample lists under 45,000 distinct CDR3 sequences. Of the sample, over 12% falls within the top ten clones.

From the cysteine up to the phenylalanine, the CDR3 has a length of 16 residues. No DNA appears here. Per the germline V gene (reference sequence), LNHNV is the CDR1 and YYDKDF is the CDR2. This TCR derives from a human donor in good health. Some clones in this sample may be carry-over from other donors' samples. The rearrangement combines TRBV15 with TRBJ2-1; the TCRdb D gene call, TRBD1, has no DNA to confirm it. Sequencing was performed on memory CD8+ T cells from blood. The label giving this sample's cell subset or site can be read as: conventional CD8+ memory T cells (TMEM), sorted as controls. The CDR3 loop reads CATSRVGGLFNNEQFF.